The 16 T cell receptor beta chains listed next were all sequenced from one sample in a study of blood T cell repertoires in COVID-19. Some clones are missing from TCRdb's copy, which holds only in-frame ones; the method was immunoSEQ multiplex PCR. The sample lists around 45,000 clones, approximately 90% occurring once. Sequenced sample: peripheral blood. These receptors originate from a man aged 60 to 69 with active COVID-19.

V gene TRBV19 combines with J gene TRBJ2-1; D is perhaps TRBD2 (5 bases). The CDR3 is made up of 15 amino acids. V lost 3 bases and J 7 bases, leaving 16 bases between the germline ends. Germline V gives CDR1 LNHDA, CDR2 SQIVND (reference sequence). DNA of the CDR3: TGTGCCAGTAGTATGTCGCTAGCCAGGATGAATGAGCAGTTCTTC. This encodes CASSMSLARMNEQFF.

The chain couples TRBV4-1 to TRBJ2-7, with 7 positions matching TRBD2. Germline V gives CDR1 MGHRA, CDR2 YSYEKL. The J segment lost 3 bases and the V segment lost 1 base, leaving 12 bases of the junction unmatched. This CDR3 has 17 residues. The CDR3 loop is CASSQVALGLPNYEQYF. The CDR3 nucleotides read TGCGCCAGCAGCCAAGTCGCCTTGGGACTACCGAACTACGAGCAGTACTTC.

The chain recombines TRBV7-3 with TRBJ2-1, with D unresolved. CDR3 length: 14 amino acids. V dropped 2 bases and J dropped 7 bases, with 12 bases sitting between them. Germline V lookup: CDR1 SGHTA, CDR2 FQGTGA. CDR3 coding DNA: TGTGCCAGCAGCTTAGGCGGCGGATTGAATGAGCAGTTCTTC. It is translated as CASSLGGGLNEQFF. Full variable domain (missing parts from reference TRBV7-3 and TRBJ2-1): GAGVSQTPSNKVTEKGKYVELRCDPISGHTALYWYRQSLGQGPEFLIYFQGTGAADDSGLPNDRFFAVRPEGSVSTLKIQRTERGDSAVYLCASSLGGGLNEQFFGPGTRLTVL.

The rearrangement joins TRBV3-1 (or the pseudogene TRBV3-2) to TRBJ1-1, with D tentatively TRBD1 (6 bases). Germline-derived CDR1 and CDR2 are LGHDT and YNNKEL (reference sequence). This CDR3 has 14 amino acids. Trimming took 1 base from V and 6 from J, leaving 12 bases between them. CDR3 nucleotide sequence: TGTGCCAGCAGCCAAGTTTTACAGGGACCTGAAGCTTTCTTT. It specifies CASSQVLQGPEAFF.

The J gene is TRBJ2-2, the V gene TRBV6-6; D unclear. Germline V gene data show CDR1 as MNHNY and CDR2 as SVGAGI (reference sequence). CDR3 length: 12 amino acids. V was pared by 7 bases and J by 8 bases, with 11 bases between. The chain's CDR3 is CASTTNLGELFF. CDR3 nucleotide sequence: TGTGCCAGCACTACGAACCTTGGGGAGCTGTTTTTT.

This rearrangement joins TRBV6-5 to TRBJ2-1; 12 nucleotides align to TRBD1. Germline CDR1 reads MNHEY; CDR2 reads SVGAGI. Trimming took 6 bases from V and 6 from J; bases not matched to a gene: 3. The CDR3 sequence is 14 residues long. CDR3 protein: CASSWGQGANEQFF. DNA of the CDR3: TGTGCCAGCAGCTGGGGACAGGGGGCCAATGAGCAGTTCTTC.

Concerning this clone: The junction shows a germline mismatch at one end, possibly a read error. The V call is TRBV11-2, the J call TRBJ2-5, with 7 bases matching TRBD1. Germline-derived CDR1 and CDR2 are SGHAT and FQNNGV. This CDR3 has 12 amino acids. Written as DNA, the CDR3 is TGTGCCAGCAGACCCACAGGGGAGAGCCAGTACTTC. Its translation: CASRPTGESQYF.

This rearrangement joins TRBV5-1 to TRBJ2-3, with a possible D match to TRBD2 (5 bases). The V gene's germline CDR1 is SGHRS and CDR2 YFSETQ. V was clipped by 3 bases and J by 4 bases, with 6 bases between them. The CDR3 has 12 amino acids. In DNA form, the CDR3 reads TGCGCCAGCAGCTGGCGGGCAGATACGCAGTATTTT. This encodes CASSWRADTQYF.

The rearrangement uses TRBV6-5 and TRBJ2-1; TRBD1 matches at 7 bases. Trimming cost V 0 bases and J 7 bases; bases outside gene matches: 3. CDR1 is MNHEY and CDR2 is SVGAGI in the germline V gene. The CDR3 is 14 amino acids. The CDR3 DNA sequence: TGTGCCAGCAGTTACTCTACACAGGGGAATGAGCAGTTCTTC. Protein: CASSYSTQGNEQFF.

This chain joins TRBV7-3 and TRBJ2-7, with 8 nucleotides matching TRBD1. The germline V gene encodes CDR1 SGHTA and CDR2 FQGTGA. Trimming cost V 0 bases and J 2 bases; bases outside gene matches: 6. The CDR3 length is 16 residues. CDR3 region: CASSLTPRDRPYEQYF. For the CDR3, the DNA is TGTGCCAGCAGCTTAACCCCCCGGGACAGGCCCTACGAGCAGTACTTC.

The V and J genes are TRBV3-1 (or the pseudogene TRBV3-2) and TRBJ2-7, with 13 bases identical to TRBD2. The CDR3 spans 16 residues. Germline V gene lookup returns CDR1 LGHDT and CDR2 YNNKEL (reference sequence). V was pared by 3 bases and J by 7 bases, with 9 bases of the junction left unmatched. CDR3 sequence reads: CASSHDGLAGVGEQYF. Written as DNA, the CDR3 is TGTGCCAGCAGCCATGACGGACTAGCGGGAGTGGGTGAGCAGTACTTC.

This chain links TRBV6-5 with TRBJ1-2, with 7 bases identical to TRBD1. Looked up from germline, CDR1 is MNHEY and CDR2 is SVGAGI. The CDR3 loop spans 12 amino acids. With V trimmed by 7 bases and J by 6 bases, 5 bases remained unmatched. The CDR3 is CASTRTGDGYTF. In DNA form, the CDR3 reads TGTGCCAGCACCCGGACAGGAGATGGCTACACCTTC.

The J gene is TRBJ2-7, the V gene TRBV5-6, with 9 bases that match TRBD1. This CDR3 is 16 amino acids long. In germline, CDR1 is SGHDT, CDR2 YYEEEE. J gave up 0 bases and V 5 bases, and 9 bases lay outside the gene matches. The CDR3 spells CASRIGGTGSSYEQYF. CDR3 nucleotide sequence: TGTGCCAGCAGAATCGGCGGGACAGGGAGCTCCTACGAGCAGTACTTC.

The V gene is TRBV19, the J gene TRBJ2-7; 11 positions match TRBD2. The germline V gene encodes CDR1 LNHDA and CDR2 SQIVND (reference sequence). CDR3 length equals 13 residues. Trimming at V came to 6 bases and at J to 2 bases, leaving 0 bases not matched to a gene. CDR3 amino acids: CASRGLAAYEQYF. The CDR3 DNA sequence: TGTGCCAGTAGGGGACTAGCGGCCTACGAGCAGTACTTC.

J is TRBJ2-1 and V is TRBV7-2; perhaps TRBD1 as D (6 bases). V was cut by 2 bases and J by 3 bases, with 14 bases left in between. CDR3 length: 16 amino acids. The germline V gene encodes CDR1 SGHTA and CDR2 FQGNSA. The CDR3 reads CASSLRFGTNYNEQFF. In DNA, the CDR3 is TGTGCCAGCAGCTTACGATTCGGGACAAACTACAATGAGCAGTTCTTC. The complete variable domain, with remaining parts taken from reference TRBV7-2 and TRBJ2-1, reads GAGVSQSPSNKVTEKGKDVELRCDPISGHTALYWYRQSLGQGLEFLIYFQGNSAPDKSGLPSDRFSAERTGGSVSTLTIQRTQQEDSAVYLCASSLRFGTNYNEQFFGPGTRLTVL.

The chain employs TRBV7-2 and TRBJ1-5; 7 positions agree with TRBD1. The CDR3 length is 15 residues. V lost 4 bases to trimming and J lost 7 bases; unmatched junction nucleotides: 10. Germline V lookup: CDR1 SGHTA, CDR2 FQGNSA. CDR3 nucleotide sequence: TGTGCCAGCAGCTCGCTCACAGGGGACGGGCAGCCCCAGCATTTT. Translating it yields CASSSLTGDGQPQHF.